A single sample gave rise to the 27 T cell receptor beta chains below, sequenced in a study of blood T cell repertoires in COVID-19. Libraries were prepared by immunoSEQ multiplex PCR; TCRdb keeps only in-frame clonotypes and omits some of them. The repertoire holds some 200,000 clones, less than 90% seen once, with about 0.81% in the top ten. The sequenced sample was peripheral blood. These receptor sequences come from a woman between 65 and 79 years old with acute or convalescent COVID-19.

V usage is TRBV7-2 and J usage is TRBJ2-7; D not certain. The V gene lost 0 bases and the J gene lost 3 bases, with 12 bases spanning the gap. Germline loops: CDR1 SGHTA, CDR2 FQGNSA. The CDR3 loop spans 15 amino acids. CDR3 DNA: TGTGCCAGCAGCTTAGCTTCGGTCACCGACTACGAGCAGTACTTC. It is translated as CASSLASVTDYEQYF.

This clone was seen a handful of times. This chain uses TRBV5-6 with TRBJ1-3; no clear D. This CDR3 has 13 residues. In germline, CDR1 is SGHDT, CDR2 YYEEEE. V lost 5 bases and J 4 bases, leaving 10 bases between the germline ends. The CDR3 region has the DNA TGTGCCAGCAGACGGGATCTCGGAAACACCATATATTTT. Protein: CASRRDLGNTIYF.

The chain links TRBV12-3 or TRBV12-4 to TRBJ2-7, with 10 nucleotides matching TRBD2. Trimming took 5 bases from V and 3 from J; bases not matched to a gene: 1. This CDR3 is 13 amino acids long. In DNA form, the CDR3 reads TGTGCCAGCAGTCGGACTAGCGGCTACGAGCAGTACTTC. It yields the protein CASSRTSGYEQYF.

The chain recombines TRBV18 with TRBJ1-5; the D gene is possibly TRBD1 (5 bases). Germline CDR1 KGHSH, CDR2 LQKENI. The V end was cut by 0 bases, the J end by 7 bases, with 13 bases between. This CDR3 region has 15 residues. CDR3 amino acids: CASSPPVGGGQPQHF. CDR3 DNA sequence: TGTGCCAGCTCACCACCGGTGGGGGGTGGCCAGCCCCAGCATTTT.

V and J are TRBV18 and TRBJ1-2; 7 nucleotides match TRBD1. Germline assignment: CDR1 KGHSH and CDR2 LQKENI. The CDR3 is 14 amino acids. After removal of 2 bases from V and 6 bases from J, the junction contained 6 bases not matched to a gene. CDR3 protein: CASSPIDREHGYTF. CDR3 bases: TGTGCCAGCTCACCAATAGACAGGGAACATGGCTACACCTTC.

The chain combines TRBV2 with TRBJ2-2; TRBD1 matches 9 bases. The junction had 5 bases not matched to a gene; V was cut back by 5 bases and J by 7 bases. Germline loops: CDR1 SNHLY, CDR2 FYNNEI. The CDR3 consists of 14 residues. The CDR3 bases are TGTGCCAGCAGTTCGGACAGGGGTAGCGGGGAGCTGTTTTTT. Its translation: CASSSDRGSGELFF.

This clone was observed once. The chain carries TRBV7-9 and TRBJ1-1; D is undetermined. V gave up 3 bases and J gave up 1 base, with 6 bases separating them. Germline V gene sequence: CDR1 SEHNR, CDR2 FQNEAQ (reference sequence). The CDR3 runs to 13 residues. This CDR3 is CASSLGWNTEAFF. The CDR3, as DNA: TGTGCCAGCAGCTTGGGCTGGAACACTGAAGCTTTCTTT.

The chain combines TRBV9 with TRBJ2-1; TRBD2 aligns across 12 bases. The V gene end was trimmed by 0 bases and the J gene end by 6 bases; junction bases not matched to a gene: 1. The CDR3 runs to 15 residues. Germline assignment: CDR1 SGDLS and CDR2 YYNGEE. CDR3 DNA sequence: TGTGCCAGCAGCGTAGCTAGCGGGAGGGCCAATGAGCAGTTCTTC. Encoded protein: CASSVASGRANEQFF.

This clone was detected once. The rearrangement joins TRBV19 to TRBJ1-1; D is uncertain. This CDR3 has 12 residues. V was pared by 5 bases and J by 5 bases, with 9 bases between. CDR1 LNHDA and CDR2 SQIVND come from the germline V gene (reference sequence). The CDR3 coding sequence is TGTGCCAGTAGTCCAGGCGGGACTGAAGCTTTCTTT. Its translation is CASSPGGTEAFF.

The chain recombines TRBV10-1 with TRBJ1-6, with D possibly TRBD1 on 6 matching bases. There are 14 residues in the CDR3. Trimming pared 4 bases from V and 7 bases from J, leaving 11 bases between. Germline V lookup: CDR1 WNHNN, CDR2 SYGVQD (reference sequence). In nucleotides, the CDR3 is TGCGCCAGCAGTGCCGGGACATCAAATTCACCCCTCCACTTT. This codes for CASSAGTSNSPLHF.

The V gene is TRBV19, the J gene TRBJ2-7; a weak D match, TRBD1 (5 bases). The V and J ends lost 3 bases and 6 bases respectively, with 18 bases between them. From germline, CDR1 is LNHDA and CDR2 SQIVND (reference sequence). The CDR3 has 15 amino acids. The DNA for the CDR3 is TGTGCCAGTAGTATGAATTTGGGGCCTATCCCCGAGCAGTACTTC. It is translated as CASSMNLGPIPEQYF.

The chain employs TRBV28 and TRBJ2-1; 9 nucleotides line up with TRBD1. Trimming removed 7 bases from V and 10 bases from J; junction bases left unmatched: 17. The germline CDR1 and CDR2 sequences are MDHEN and SYDVKM. The CDR3 covers 16 residues. The CDR3 region is CASNQNRGLLVREQFF. The CDR3 DNA sequence: TGTGCCAGCAACCAGAACAGGGGGCTCTTGGTTAGGGAGCAGTTCTTC.

The rearrangement links TRBV6-5 to TRBJ1-4; D is possibly TRBD1 (6 bases). The CDR3 totals 15 residues. Trimming removed 5 bases from V and 12 bases from J, with 22 bases in between. CDR1 MNHEY and CDR2 SVGAGI come from the germline V gene. CDR3 DNA sequence: TGTGCCAGCAGTCCCCTCGGGGGGGGCGAGGGGGAACTGTTTTTT. This gives the protein CASSPLGGGEGELFF.

The rearrangement links TRBV5-1 to TRBJ2-1; 8 nucleotides match TRBD2. J lost 0 bases, V lost 1 base, and 3 bases had no gene match. CDR1 is SGHRS and CDR2 is YFSETQ in the germline V gene. The CDR3 has 16 residues. In DNA, the CDR3 is TGCGCCAGCAGCTTGATAAGCGGGAGCTCCTACAATGAGCAGTTCTTC. Its translation is CASSLISGSSYNEQFF.

The J gene is TRBJ2-5, the V gene TRBV5-6; D not resolved. Trimming removed 0 bases at V and 1 base at J, with 7 bases between. The CDR3 length is 14 residues. Germline V gene data show CDR1 as SGHDT and CDR2 as YYEEEE. The CDR3 sequence: CASSLASSQETQYF. Here the CDR3 DNA reads TGTGCCAGCAGCTTGGCCTCGAGCCAAGAGACCCAGTACTTC.

V and J are TRBV6-5 and TRBJ2-7, with TRBD2 matching over 7 bases. CDR1 MNHEY and CDR2 SVGAGI come from the germline V gene. The CDR3 runs to 13 residues. Unmatched junction bases numbered 10, after V lost 7 bases and J lost 7 bases. This chain's CDR3 is CASTEGRVGEQYF. The CDR3 DNA reads as TGTGCCAGCACCGAAGGGAGGGTCGGAGAGCAGTACTTC.

The chain recombines TRBV7-7 with TRBJ2-2; the match to TRBD2 covers 10 bases. Losses at the gene ends were 5 bases for V and 2 bases for J; bases not matched to a gene: 2. The CDR3 covers 15 residues. Looked up from germline, CDR1 is SSHAT and CDR2 is FNYEAQ (reference sequence). The CDR3 sequence: CASSRTSGNTGELFF. The CDR3 bases are TGTGCCAGCAGCCGGACTAGCGGAAACACCGGGGAGCTGTTTTTT.

The chain carries TRBV6-6 and TRBJ1-6; 11 bases line up with TRBD1. Germline CDR1 and CDR2: MNHNY and SVGAGI (reference sequence). This CDR3 comprises 19 residues. V was clipped by 5 bases and J by 5 bases; unmatched bases: 14. The CDR3: CASSQEDRGREGHNSPLHF. The CDR3 DNA is TGTGCCAGCAGTCAGGAGGACAGGGGGCGAGAGGGGCATAATTCACCCCTCCACTTT.

This clone was observed a single time. V gene TRBV29-1 combines with J gene TRBJ2-3; no firm D call. Trimming took 6 bases from V and 2 from J, leaving 12 bases between them. Germline CDR1 SQVTM, CDR2 ANQGSEA. The CDR3 has 13 amino acids. The CDR3 loop is CSVRRGSTDTQYF. The CDR3, as DNA: TGCAGCGTCCGGAGAGGTTCCACAGATACGCAGTATTTT.

This clone occurred once. The rearrangement uses TRBV6-1 and TRBJ2-5; 10 nucleotides match TRBD2. Trimming took 4 bases from V and 5 from J; bases not matched to a gene: 10. This CDR3 region has 16 residues. Germline assignment: CDR1 MNHNS and CDR2 SASEGT. CDR3 residues: CASSAMGLASPETQYF. DNA of the CDR3: TGTGCCAGCAGTGCAATGGGACTAGCGTCTCCGGAGACCCAGTACTTC.

The rearrangement joins TRBV19 to TRBJ1-3; D is possibly TRBD1 (6 bases). The CDR3 is made up of 14 amino acids. V was clipped by 8 bases and J by 0 bases, with 11 bases between them. Germline V gene lookup returns CDR1 LNHDA and CDR2 SQIVND (reference sequence). For the CDR3, the DNA is TGTGCCAGTCTCGGGGGGCCCTCTGGAAACACCATATATTTT. Its translation is CASLGGPSGNTIYF.

This clone has just one count. The chain combines TRBV5-1 with TRBJ2-7; weak D call: TRBD2 (5 bases). Germline V lookup: CDR1 SGHRS, CDR2 YFSETQ. V was clipped by 2 bases and J by 2 bases, with 11 bases between them. The length of the CDR3 is 14 residues. The CDR3 region has the DNA TGCGCCAGCAGCTTATCAGGAGCGGCCTACGAGCAGTACTTC. It specifies CASSLSGAAYEQYF.

The V and J genes are TRBV7-2 and TRBJ2-1; 7 bases match TRBD1. Germline V gene sequence: CDR1 SGHTA, CDR2 FQGNSA. V shed 1 base, J shed 8 bases, and the junction held 11 bases outside the gene matches. There are 16 residues in the CDR3. The chain's CDR3 is CASSLGVDRRVHEQFF. DNA for the CDR3: TGTGCCAGCAGCTTAGGGGTGGACAGGCGAGTGCATGAGCAGTTCTTC.

The V gene is TRBV6-5, the J gene TRBJ1-1; 11 bases map to TRBD1. CDR1 and CDR2 from the germline V gene are MNHEY and SVGAGI. J lost 5 bases, V lost 6 bases, and 8 bases had no gene match. This CDR3 has 15 residues. The CDR3 coding sequence is TGTGCCAGCAGGGTCGGACAGGGGGCTTTAACTGAAGCTTTCTTT. Protein: CASRVGQGALTEAFF.

The chain employs TRBV6-5 and TRBJ1-6, with no clear D. This CDR3 is built from 13 residues. CDR1 is MNHEY, CDR2 SVGAGI, per germline. V shed 10 bases and J shed 8 bases, with 15 bases lying between them. The CDR3 coding sequence is TGTGCCACCCACACAGTAGCGGATTCACCCCTCCACTTT. Amino acids: CATHTVADSPLHF.

The chain employs TRBV11-2 and TRBJ2-1; 10 bases are a match to TRBD1. The V segment lost 1 base and the J segment 6 bases; nucleotides outside the gene matches: 6. CDR3 length: 16 amino acids. Per the germline V gene, CDR1 is SGHAT and CDR2 is FQNNGV. CDR3 DNA sequence: TGTGCCAGCAGCTTAGGTTCGGGACAGGGGTTCAATGAGCAGTTCTTC. It encodes CASSLGSGQGFNEQFF.

The chain couples TRBV9 to TRBJ1-3, with a weak D call TRBD1 (5 bases). Trimming pared 3 bases from V and 2 bases from J, leaving 9 bases between. This CDR3 spans 14 amino acids. Germline V lookup: CDR1 SGDLS, CDR2 YYNGEE. The CDR3 spells CASSGDSAGNTIYF. The CDR3 coding sequence is TGTGCCAGCAGCGGAGACAGCGCTGGAAACACCATATATTTT.